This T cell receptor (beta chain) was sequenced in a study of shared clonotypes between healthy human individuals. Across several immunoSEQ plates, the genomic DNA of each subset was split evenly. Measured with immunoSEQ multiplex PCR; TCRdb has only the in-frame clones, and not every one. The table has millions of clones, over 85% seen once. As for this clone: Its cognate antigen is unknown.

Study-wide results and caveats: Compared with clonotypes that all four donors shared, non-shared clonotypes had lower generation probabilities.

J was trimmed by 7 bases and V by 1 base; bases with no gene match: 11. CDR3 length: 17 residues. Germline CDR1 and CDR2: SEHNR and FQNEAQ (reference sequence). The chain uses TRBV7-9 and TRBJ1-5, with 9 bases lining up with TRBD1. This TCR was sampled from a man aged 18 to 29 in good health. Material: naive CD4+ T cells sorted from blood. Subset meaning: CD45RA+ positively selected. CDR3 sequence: CASSLGRSGQGPQPQHF. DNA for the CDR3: TGTGCCAGCAGCTTAGGGAGATCGGGACAGGGTCCACAGCCCCAGCATTTT. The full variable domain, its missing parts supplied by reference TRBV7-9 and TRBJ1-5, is DTGVSQNPRHKITKRGQNVTFRCDPISEHNRLYWYRQTLGQGPEFLTYFQNEAQLEKSRLLSDRFSAERPKGSFSTLEIQRTEQGDSAMYLCASSLGRSGQGPQPQHFGDGTRLSIL.